A single TCR beta chain is shown here with its context. Its antigen remains unidentified. The CDR3 sequence is 14 residues long. CDR1 and CDR2 (germline): PRHDT, FYEKMQ (reference sequence). The ends were cut back, 5 bases at V and 0 bases at J, with 9 bases in the middle. The sample comes from a study of response to subunit inactivated influenza vaccine. Using its own MiXCR run on the RT-PCR reads, TCRdb lists one record per CDR3 protein. The sample carries hundreds of thousands of distinct CDR3 sequences, under 20% recorded once. Study-wide points: There was a suggestion from the authors that each seasonal influenza vaccination recruits few new T cells.

The clonotype was recovered from a man aged 45-65 years who received an inactivated influenza vaccine. Sequenced here: PBMCs from blood, sampled 5 to 6 days after vaccination. This chain uses TRBV13 with TRBJ2-3; D is unresolved. CDR3 in amino acids: CASSPKLSTDTQYF. Written as DNA, the CDR3 is TGTGCCAGCAGCCCCAAGTTGAGCACAGATACGCAGTATTTT.